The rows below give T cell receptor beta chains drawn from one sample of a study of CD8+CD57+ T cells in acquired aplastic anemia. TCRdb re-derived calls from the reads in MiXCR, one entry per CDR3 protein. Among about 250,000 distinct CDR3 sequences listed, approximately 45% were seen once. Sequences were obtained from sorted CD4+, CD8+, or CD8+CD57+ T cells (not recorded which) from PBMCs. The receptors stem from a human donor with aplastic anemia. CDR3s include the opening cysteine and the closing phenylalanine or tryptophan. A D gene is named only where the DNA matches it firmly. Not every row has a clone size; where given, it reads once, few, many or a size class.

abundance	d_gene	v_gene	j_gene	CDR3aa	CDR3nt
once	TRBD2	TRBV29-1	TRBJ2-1	CSVRKTSGDYNEQFF	TGCAGCGTCCGAAAAACTAGCGGGGACTACAATGAGCAGTTCTTC
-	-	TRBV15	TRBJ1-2	CATSRVDTYGYTF	TGTGCCACCAGCAGAGTGGACACCTATGGCTACACCTTC
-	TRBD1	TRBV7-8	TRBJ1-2	CASSLGGDRGGPGYTF	TGTGCCAGCAGCTTAGGCGGTGACAGGGGCGGTCCTGGCTACACCTTC
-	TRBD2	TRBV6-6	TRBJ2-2	CASSRGRYTGELFF	TGTGCCAGCAGCCGCGGGAGATACACCGGGGAGCTGTTTTTT
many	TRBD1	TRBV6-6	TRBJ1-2	CASSPQDRDISYGYTF	TGTGCCAGCAGTCCCCAGGACAGGGACATTAGCTATGGCTACACCTTC
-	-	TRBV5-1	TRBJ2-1	CASREGYNEQFF	TGCGCCAGCAGGGAGGGGTACAATGAGCAGTTCTTC
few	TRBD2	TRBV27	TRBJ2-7	CASSLSSGSYEQYF	TGTGCCAGCAGTTTGTCTAGCGGGTCCTACGAGCAGTACTTC
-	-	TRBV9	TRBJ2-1	CASRPGSWNEQFF	TGTGCCAGCAGACCAGGGTCGTGGAATGAGCAGTTCTTC
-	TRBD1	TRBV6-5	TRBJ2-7	CASSSGTGDVDEQYF	TGTGCCAGCAGTTCCGGGACAGGGGATGTGGACGAGCAGTACTTC
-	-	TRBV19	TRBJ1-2	CASSPRTHGVYYGYTF	TGTGCCAGTAGTCCAAGGACCCACGGGGTCTACTATGGCTACACCTTC
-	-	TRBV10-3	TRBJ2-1	CAISEGYGLDPLNEQFF	TGTGCCATCAGTGAGGGATATGGGCTAGATCCCCTCAATGAGCAGTTCTTC
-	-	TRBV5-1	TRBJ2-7	CASSLAGAYTYEQYF	TGCGCCAGCAGCTTGGCTGGAGCTTACACCTACGAGCAGTACTTC
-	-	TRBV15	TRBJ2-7	CATSRDLNYEQYF	TGTGCCACCAGCAGAGATCTGAACTACGAGCAGTACTTC
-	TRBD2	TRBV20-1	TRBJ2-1	CSARVGRDYNEQFF	TGCAGTGCTAGAGTCGGGAGGGACTACAATGAGCAGTTCTTC
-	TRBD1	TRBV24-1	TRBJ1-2	CATSAGQGHTF	TGTGCCACCAGTGCAGGACAGGGCCATACCTTC
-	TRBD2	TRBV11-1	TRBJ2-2	CASSSLLIAGANTGELFF	TGTGCCAGCAGCTCCCTCCTCATAGCGGGGGCGAACACCGGGGAGCTGTTTTTT
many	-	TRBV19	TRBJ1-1	CASSPKQGHTEAFF	TGTGCCAGTAGTCCAAAACAGGGTCACACTGAAGCTTTCTTT
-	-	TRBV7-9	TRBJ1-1	CASSLKSTEAFF	TGTGCCAGCAGCTTGAAGAGCACTGAAGCTTTCTTT
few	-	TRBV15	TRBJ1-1	CATSIRRDTPEAFF	TGTGCCACCAGCATCCGCCGGGACACACCTGAAGCTTTCTTT
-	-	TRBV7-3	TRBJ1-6	CASSWGDYNSPLHF	TGCGCCAGCAGCTGGGGAGACTATAATTCACCCCTCCACTTC
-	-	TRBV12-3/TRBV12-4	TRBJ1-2	CASGLVQDGNYGYTF	TGTGCTAGTGGTTTGGTACAGGACGGGAACTATGGCTACACCTTC
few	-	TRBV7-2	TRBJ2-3	CASSLSREYTQYF	TGTGCCAGCAGTCTGTCCCGGGAGTATACGCAGTATTTT
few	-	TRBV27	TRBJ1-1	CASSLFGVNAEAFF	TGTGCCAGCAGTTTATTTGGGGTTAACGCTGAAGCTTTCTTT
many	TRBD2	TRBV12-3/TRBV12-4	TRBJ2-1	CASSPGTRINEQFF	TGTGCCAGCAGTCCGGGGACTAGAATCAATGAGCAGTTCTTC
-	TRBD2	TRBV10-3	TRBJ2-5	CAISALSGVRPFQETQYF	TGTGCCATCAGTGCCCTTAGCGGGGTTCGCCCATTCCAAGAGACCCAGTACTTC
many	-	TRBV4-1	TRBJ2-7	CASSQVVGEQYF	TGCGCCAGCAGCCAAGTAGTGGGGGAGCAGTACTTC
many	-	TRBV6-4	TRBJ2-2	CASSDSSAGELFF	TGTGCCAGCAGTGACTCTAGCGCCGGGGAGCTGTTTTTT
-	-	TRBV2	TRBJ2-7	CASSDDLEEQYF	TGTGCCAGCAGTGACGACTTAGAAGAGCAGTACTTC
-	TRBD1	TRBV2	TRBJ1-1	CASRGDRVGEAFF	TGTGCCAGCAGAGGGGACAGGGTCGGAGAAGCTTTCTTT
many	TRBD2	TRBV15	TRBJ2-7	CATSRIPTSGRYEQYF	TGTGCCACCAGCAGAATACCCACTAGCGGGAGGTACGAGCAGTACTTC
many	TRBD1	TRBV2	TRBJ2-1	CASEGQGNEQFF	TGTGCCAGCGAAGGACAGGGGAATGAGCAGTTCTTC
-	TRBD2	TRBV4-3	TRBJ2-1	CASSQVAGVNEQFF	TGCGCCAGCAGCCAAGTGGCGGGGGTTAATGAGCAGTTCTTC
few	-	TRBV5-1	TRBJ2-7	CASSLDVRGTYEQYF	TGCGCCAGCAGCTTGGACGTTCGGGGTACATACGAGCAGTACTTC
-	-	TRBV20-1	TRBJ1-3	CSARLDSGNTIYF	TGCAGTGCTAGGTTGGACTCTGGAAACACCATATATTTT
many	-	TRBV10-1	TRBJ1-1	CASSQRGTEAFF	TGCGCCAGCAGCCAGAGGGGAACTGAAGCTTTCTTT
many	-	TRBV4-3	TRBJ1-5	CASSQDRERWQPQHF	TGCGCCAGCAGCCAAGATCGAGAAAGATGGCAGCCCCAGCATTTT
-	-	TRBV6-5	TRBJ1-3	CASTSYAGNTIYF	TGTGCCAGCACATCATATGCTGGAAACACCATATATTTT
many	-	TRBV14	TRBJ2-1	CASSQDYAGAYNEQFF	TGTGCCAGCAGCCAAGATTATGCCGGGGCCTACAATGAGCAGTTCTTC
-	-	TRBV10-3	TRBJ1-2	CASSADGLHYGYTF	TGTGCCAGCAGCGCAGACGGGCTTCACTATGGCTACACCTTC
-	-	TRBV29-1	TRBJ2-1	CSVELASPYNEQFF	TGCAGCGTAGAACTAGCTTCACCCTACAATGAGCAGTTCTTC
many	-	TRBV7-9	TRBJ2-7	CASSSPRTGSYEQYF	TGTGCCAGCAGCTCCCCCCGGACGGGATCCTACGAGCAGTACTTC
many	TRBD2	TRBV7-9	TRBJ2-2	CASSYSGTTGELFF	TGTGCCAGCAGCTATAGCGGGACCACCGGGGAGCTGTTTTTT
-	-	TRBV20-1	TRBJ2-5	CSATSRRGRQETQYF	TGCAGTGCCACCTCGAGGAGGGGGAGGCAAGAGACCCAGTACTTC
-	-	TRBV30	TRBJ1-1	CAWSVIQFTEAFF	TGTGCCTGGAGTGTAATCCAGTTCACTGAAGCTTTCTTT
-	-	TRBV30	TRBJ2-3	CAWSYGTDTQYF	TGTGCCTGGTCCTACGGGACAGATACGCAGTATTTT
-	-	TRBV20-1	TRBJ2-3	CSARVTGHDTQYF	TGCAGTGCTAGGGTGACCGGGCACGATACGCAGTATTTT
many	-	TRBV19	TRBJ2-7	CASSIDPGTYEQYF	TGTGCCAGTAGTATAGATCCCGGGACCTACGAGCAGTACTTC
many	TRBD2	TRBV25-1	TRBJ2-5	CASSLNGGALKETQYF	TGTGCCAGCAGTCTGAACGGGGGGGCCTTAAAAGAGACCCAGTACTTC
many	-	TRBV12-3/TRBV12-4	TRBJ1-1	CASSSAGSTEAFF	TGTGCCAGCAGTTCGGCAGGGTCTACTGAAGCTTTCTTT